Listed below are T cell receptor beta chains from one sample, sequenced in a study of blood T cell repertoires in COVID-19. Produced via immunoSEQ multiplex PCR; TCRdb's table is partial and in-frame only. Seen here are around 190,000 clones, around three quarters observed once, and the top ten hold 6.5% to 8%. The specimen was peripheral blood. The receptors were gathered from a man aged 65-85 years with active or convalescent COVID-19. The CDR3 runs from the conserved cysteine through the conserved F or W. Fields, in order: CDR3 length, clone size, D gene, J gene, V gene, CDR3 DNA, CDR3 protein. A D gene is named only where the DNA matches it firmly. Only some rows state a clone size, as once, few, many or a class for expanded clones.

16	NA	TRBD1	TRBJ1-1	TRBV10-3	TGTGCCATCAGTTCGGACAGGGGGCGCCGGGGCACTGAAGCTTTCTTT	CAISSDRGRRGTEAFF
15	NA	NA	TRBJ2-1	TRBV7-9	TGTGCCAGCAGCTTAGGAGGGTCGACCTACAATGAGCAGTTCTTC	CASSLGGSTYNEQFF
15	NA	TRBD1	TRBJ2-1	TRBV15	TGTGCCACCAGCAGATCCGACAGGGGGCTGGCAGAGCAGTTCTTC	CATSRSDRGLAEQFF
15	NA	TRBD1	TRBJ2-1	TRBV7-2	TGTGCCAGCAGCGCAAAGGACAGGGGTAGGTATGAGCAGTTCTTC	CASSAKDRGRYEQFF
14	NA	TRBD2	TRBJ2-1	TRBV2	TGTGCCAGCAGAACCCCGACTAGCCACAATGAGCAGTTCTTC	CASRTPTSHNEQFF
15	once	NA	TRBJ1-4	TRBV29-1	TGCAGCGTTGTGGGGACAAGGGAAGCCGGTTTGGGGCTGTTTTTT	CSVVGTREAGLGLFF
17	NA	TRBD2	TRBJ2-7	TRBV3-1/TRBV3-2	TGTGCCAGCAGCCAAGGACTAGCGGGAGGTAGCTCCTACGAGCAGTACTTC	CASSQGLAGGSSYEQYF
15	NA	NA	TRBJ2-1	TRBV6-5	TGTGCCAGCAGCCTGGGGGCGGGAGTCGACACCGAGCAGTTCTTC	CASSLGAGVDTEQFF
14	NA	NA	TRBJ2-7	TRBV6-6	TGTGCCAGCAGTTACTCGAGTCTGTCCTACGAGCAGTACTTC	CASSYSSLSYEQYF
13	NA	TRBD2	TRBJ2-3	TRBV30	TGTGCCTCGAGAGCGGGACTCGCAGATACGCAGTATTTT	CASRAGLADTQYF
13	NA	NA	TRBJ2-7	TRBV19	TGTGCCAGTAGTATAAACAGGGCCTACGAGCAGTACTTC	CASSINRAYEQYF
15	once	TRBD2	TRBJ2-1	TRBV19	TGTGCCAGTAGTCAGACTAGCGGGACGTACAATGAGCAGTTCTTC	CASSQTSGTYNEQFF
15	NA	TRBD1	TRBJ1-1	TRBV15	TGTGCCACCAGCAGAGATGGACAGGGGGGCACTGAAGCTTTCTTT	CATSRDGQGGTEAFF
16	few	TRBD2	TRBJ2-7	TRBV5-4	TGTGCCAGCAGCTTGGCCGAGACTAGCGGGAGTAACGAGCAGTACTTC	CASSLAETSGSNEQYF
14	NA	NA	TRBJ2-5	TRBV27	TGTGCCAGCAGTTTGAAAAGCGCCCAAGAGACCCAGTACTTC	CASSLKSAQETQYF
15	once	NA	TRBJ2-3	TRBV7-9	TGTGCCAGCAGCGGCTCCGGAGTTTACACAGATACGCAGTATTTT	CASSGSGVYTDTQYF
14	NA	NA	TRBJ2-5	TRBV5-1	TGCGCCAGCAGCGTACAGGGTGGGGGAGAGACCCAGTACTTC	CASSVQGGGETQYF
13	NA	NA	TRBJ2-1	TRBV23-1	TGCGCCAGCAGTCGGGGGGGGCTGGGTGAGCAGTTCTTC	CASSRGGLGEQFF
13	NA	NA	TRBJ1-4	TRBV7-9	TGTGCCAGCAGCTTAGGGGCCCCTGAAAAACTGTTTTTT	CASSLGAPEKLFF
13	NA	NA	TRBJ1-1	TRBV7-2	TGTGCCAGCAGCTTTGAGCGACGGGGGGCGGCTTTCTTT	CASSFERRGAAFF
16	NA	NA	TRBJ2-3	TRBV15	TGTGCCACCAGCAGAATACGGGGAAGAAGCACAGATACGCAGTATTTT	CATSRIRGRSTDTQYF
16	NA	NA	TRBJ1-6	TRBV18	TGTGCCAGCTCACCGGGAAAGAAGGGCGGGAATTCACCCCTCCACTTT	CASSPGKKGGNSPLHF
15	NA	TRBD1	TRBJ1-1	TRBV28	TGTGCCAGCAGTTTATCCGGACAGGGAGGCACTGAAGCTTTCTTT	CASSLSGQGGTEAFF
14	once	TRBD1	TRBJ2-1	TRBV7-3	TGTGCCAGCAGCTCGGGACAGGGGTCGGAAGAGCAGTTCTTC	CASSSGQGSEEQFF
14	NA	TRBD1	TRBJ1-5	TRBV10-3	TGTGCCATCAGCGGGACAGGGGCCAATCAGCCCCAGCATTTT	CAISGTGANQPQHF